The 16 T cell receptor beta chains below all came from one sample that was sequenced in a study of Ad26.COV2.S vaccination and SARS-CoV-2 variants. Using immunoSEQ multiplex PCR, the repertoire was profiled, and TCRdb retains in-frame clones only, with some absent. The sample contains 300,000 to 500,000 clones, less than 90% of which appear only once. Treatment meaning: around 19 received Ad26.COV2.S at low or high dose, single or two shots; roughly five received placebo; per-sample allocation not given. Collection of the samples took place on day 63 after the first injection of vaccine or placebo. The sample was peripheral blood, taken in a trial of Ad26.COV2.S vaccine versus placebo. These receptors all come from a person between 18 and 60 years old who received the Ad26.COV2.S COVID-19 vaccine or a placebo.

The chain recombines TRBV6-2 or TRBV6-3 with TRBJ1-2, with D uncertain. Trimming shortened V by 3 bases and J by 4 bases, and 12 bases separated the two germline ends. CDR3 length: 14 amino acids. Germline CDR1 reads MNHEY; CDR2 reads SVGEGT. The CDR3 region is CASSYADRPYGYTF. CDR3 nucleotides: TGTGCCAGCAGTTATGCCGACCGACCCTATGGCTACACCTTC.

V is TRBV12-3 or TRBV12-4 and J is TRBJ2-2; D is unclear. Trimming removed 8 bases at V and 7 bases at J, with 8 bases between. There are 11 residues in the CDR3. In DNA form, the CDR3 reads TGTGCCAGCGGGTTTTTCGGGGAGCTGTTTTTT. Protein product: CASGFFGELFF.

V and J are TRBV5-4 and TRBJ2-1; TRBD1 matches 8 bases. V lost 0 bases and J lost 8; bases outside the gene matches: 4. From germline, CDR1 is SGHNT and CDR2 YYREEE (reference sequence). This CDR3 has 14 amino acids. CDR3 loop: CASSLGQGQDEQFF. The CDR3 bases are TGTGCCAGCAGCTTGGGACAGGGGCAGGATGAGCAGTTCTTC.

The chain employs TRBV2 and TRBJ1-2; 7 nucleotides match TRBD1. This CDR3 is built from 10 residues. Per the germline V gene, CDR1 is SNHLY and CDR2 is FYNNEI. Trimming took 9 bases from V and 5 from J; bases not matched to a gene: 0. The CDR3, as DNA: TGTGCCAGGGGACAGTATGGCTACACCTTC. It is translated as CARGQYGYTF.

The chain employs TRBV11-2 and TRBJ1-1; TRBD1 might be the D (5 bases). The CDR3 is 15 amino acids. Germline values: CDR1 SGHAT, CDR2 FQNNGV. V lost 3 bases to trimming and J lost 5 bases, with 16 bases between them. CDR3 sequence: CASSLWSGGGTEAFF. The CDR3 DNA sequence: TGTGCCAGCAGCTTGTGGAGTGGGGGGGGTACTGAAGCTTTCTTT.

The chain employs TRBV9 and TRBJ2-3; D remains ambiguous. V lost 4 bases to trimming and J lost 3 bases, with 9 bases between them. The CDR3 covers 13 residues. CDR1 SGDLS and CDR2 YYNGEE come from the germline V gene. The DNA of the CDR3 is TGTGCCAGCAGCCTCGACACAACAGATACGCAGTATTTT. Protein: CASSLDTTDTQYF.

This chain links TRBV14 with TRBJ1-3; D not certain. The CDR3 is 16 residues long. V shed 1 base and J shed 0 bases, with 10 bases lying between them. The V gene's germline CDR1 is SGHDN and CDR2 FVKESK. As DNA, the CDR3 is TGTGCCAGCAGCCAAGTCCACGGGTTCTCTGGAAACACCATATATTTT. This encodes CASSQVHGFSGNTIYF.

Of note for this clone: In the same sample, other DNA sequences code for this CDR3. The CDR3 here is CASSQAGMNTEAFF. The CDR3 nucleotides read TGCGCCAGCAGCCAAGCGGGTATGAACACTGAAGCTTTCTTT. The rearrangement uses TRBV4-1 and TRBJ1-1; D is uncertain. The V gene's germline CDR1 is MGHRA and CDR2 YSYEKL. Trimming stripped 1 base from V and 0 bases from J, with 6 bases between. The CDR3 spans 14 residues.

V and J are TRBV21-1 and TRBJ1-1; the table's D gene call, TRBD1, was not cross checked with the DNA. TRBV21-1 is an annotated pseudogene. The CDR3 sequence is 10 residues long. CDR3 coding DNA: TGTGCCATAGTCAGGGATGAAGCTTTCTTT. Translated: CAIVRDEAFF.

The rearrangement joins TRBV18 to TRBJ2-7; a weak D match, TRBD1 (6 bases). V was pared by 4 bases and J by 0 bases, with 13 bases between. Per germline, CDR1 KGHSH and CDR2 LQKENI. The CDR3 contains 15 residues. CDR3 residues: CASSLSGQDSYEQYF. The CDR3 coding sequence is TGTGCCAGCTCACTATCGGGACAAGACTCCTACGAGCAGTACTTC. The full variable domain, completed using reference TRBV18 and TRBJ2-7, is NAGVMQNPRHLVRRRGQEARLRCSPMKGHSHVYWYRQLPEEGLKFMVYLQKENIIDESGMPKERFSAEFPKEGPSILRIQQVVRGDSAAYFCASSLSGQDSYEQYFGPGTRLTVT.

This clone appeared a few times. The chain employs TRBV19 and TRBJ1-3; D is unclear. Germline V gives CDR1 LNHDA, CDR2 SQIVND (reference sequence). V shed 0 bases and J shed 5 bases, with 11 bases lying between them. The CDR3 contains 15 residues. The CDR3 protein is CASSIDLGDRNTIYF. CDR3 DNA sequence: TGTGCCAGTAGTATAGATCTCGGCGACAGAAACACCATATATTTT.

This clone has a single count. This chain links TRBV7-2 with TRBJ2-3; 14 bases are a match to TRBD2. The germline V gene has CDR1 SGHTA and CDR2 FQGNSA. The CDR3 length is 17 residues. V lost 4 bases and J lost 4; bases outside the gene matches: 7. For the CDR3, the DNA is TGTGCCAGCAGCTCTCTGACTAGCGGGGGGGCCGCAGATACGCAGTATTTT. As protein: CASSSLTSGGAADTQYF.

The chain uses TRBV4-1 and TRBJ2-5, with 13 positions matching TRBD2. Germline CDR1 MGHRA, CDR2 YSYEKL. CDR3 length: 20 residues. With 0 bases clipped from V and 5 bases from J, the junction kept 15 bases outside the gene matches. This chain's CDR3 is CASSQDPRLAGGQGRETQYF. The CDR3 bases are TGCGCCAGCAGCCAAGATCCCCGACTAGCGGGGGGCCAGGGACGGGAGACCCAGTACTTC.

The CDR3 DNA sequence: TGTGCCAGCAGAGATCGACAGGGAAGGGGCAATGAGCAGTTCTTC. Its translation: CASRDRQGRGNEQFF. This rearrangement joins TRBV6-5 to TRBJ2-1; 7 nucleotides match TRBD1. V was clipped by 6 bases and J by 6 bases; unmatched bases: 11. The CDR3 has 15 residues. The V gene's germline CDR1 is MNHEY and CDR2 SVGAGI.

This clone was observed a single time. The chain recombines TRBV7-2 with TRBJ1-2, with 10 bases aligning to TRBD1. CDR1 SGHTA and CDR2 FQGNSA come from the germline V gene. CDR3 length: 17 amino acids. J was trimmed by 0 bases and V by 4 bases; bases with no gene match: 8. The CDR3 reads CASSYPTGQGANYGYTF. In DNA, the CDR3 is TGTGCCAGCAGCTACCCCACCGGACAGGGGGCTAACTATGGCTACACCTTC.

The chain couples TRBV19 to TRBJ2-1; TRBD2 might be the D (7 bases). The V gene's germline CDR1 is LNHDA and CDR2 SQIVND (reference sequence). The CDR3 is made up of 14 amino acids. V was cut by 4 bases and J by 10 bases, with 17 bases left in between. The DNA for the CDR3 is TGTGCCAGTAGTAGCCTGCGCGGGGGCAACGAGCAGTTCTTC. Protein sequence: CASSSLRGGNEQFF.